Listed below are T cell receptor beta chains from one sample, sequenced in a study of blood T cell repertoires in COVID-19. The method was immunoSEQ multiplex PCR; TCRdb's version includes in-frame clones alone and lacks a portion of them. The repertoire holds 130,000 to 150,000 clones, with about nine tenths as singletons. Sequencing was carried out using peripheral blood. The receptors come from a woman in her forties or fifties with acute or convalescent COVID-19. The CDR3 runs from the conserved cysteine through the conserved F or W. The D gene is left open where the match is weak. Size values are once, few and many counts, or a class for expanded clones, and some rows have none.

J | D | length | V | size | CDR3 | DNA
TRBJ2-3 | TRBD1 | 14 | TRBV2 | - | CASSADRATDTQYF | TGTGCCAGCAGTGCTGACAGGGCCACAGATACGCAGTATTTT
TRBJ1-1 | - | 15 | TRBV11-2 | - | CASSFSTRGNTEAFF | TGTGCCAGCAGCTTCAGCACCAGGGGGAACACTGAAGCTTTCTTT
TRBJ2-1 | TRBD1 | 15 | TRBV2 | - | CASTPGQGALTEQFF | TGTGCCAGCACTCCGGGACAGGGGGCTCTCACTGAGCAGTTCTTC
TRBJ1-2 | - | 14 | TRBV19 | - | CASSPVGASYGYTF | TGTGCCAGTAGTCCCGTGGGGGCTTCCTATGGCTACACCTTC
TRBJ2-2 | - | 17 | TRBV24-1 | - | CATSDFGGMSGTGELFF | TGTGCCACCAGTGATTTCGGCGGGATGAGTGGCACCGGGGAGCTGTTTTTT
TRBJ2-2 | - | 16 | TRBV24-1 | - | CATSDPGPPDTGELFF | TGTGCCACCAGTGATCCGGGTCCTCCGGACACCGGGGAGCTGTTTTTT
TRBJ1-5 | TRBD1 | 16 | TRBV18 | few | CASSPRDRVSNQPQHF | TGTGCCAGCTCACCACGCGACAGGGTAAGCAATCAGCCCCAGCATTTT
TRBJ1-2 | TRBD1 | 16 | TRBV5-6 | - | CASSLGTGAPIYGYTF | TGTGCCAGCAGCCTCGGAACAGGGGCCCCTATCTATGGCTACACCTTC
TRBJ2-3 | TRBD2 | 15 | TRBV6-4 | - | CASSGGTSGSDTQYF | TGTGCCAGCAGTGGGGGGACTAGCGGGTCAGATACGCAGTATTTT
TRBJ1-5 | - | 16 | TRBV18 | - | CASSPAGGDRNQPQHF | TGTGCCAGCTCACCGGCAGGAGGGGATCGCAATCAGCCCCAGCATTTT
TRBJ2-2 | TRBD1 | 16 | TRBV5-1 | - | CASSLLTGGSAGELFF | TGCGCCAGCAGCTTGTTAACAGGGGGGAGCGCCGGGGAGCTGTTTTTT
TRBJ1-1 | - | 15 | TRBV9 | - | CASSAVGGGGGEAFF | TGTGCCAGCAGCGCCGTGGGCGGGGGCGGTGGTGAAGCTTTCTTT
TRBJ2-2 | TRBD2 | 16 | TRBV9 | - | CASSDSPGGSTGELFF | TGTGCCAGCAGCGACTCCCCCGGGGGGTCCACCGGGGAGCTGTTTTTT
TRBJ2-7 | TRBD2 | 15 | TRBV5-1 | - | CASSSGGRRAYEQYF | TGCGCCAGCAGCTCCGGCGGGAGGAGGGCCTACGAGCAGTACTTC
TRBJ2-7 | - | 16 | TRBV7-9 | - | CASSFTQGRVPHEQYF | TGTGCCAGCAGCTTCACCCAAGGCCGGGTTCCCCACGAGCAGTACTTC
TRBJ1-1 | - | 12 | TRBV6-5 | - | CASSPQGSEAFF | TGTGCCAGCAGTCCCCAGGGGTCTGAAGCTTTCTTT
TRBJ2-1 | TRBD2 | 16 | TRBV9 | - | CASSVSAGTDYNEQFF | TGTGCCAGCAGCGTATCAGCGGGGACGGACTACAATGAGCAGTTCTTC
TRBJ1-1 | TRBD1 | 14 | TRBV18 | - | CASSSGGRNTEAFF | TGTGCCAGCTCATCAGGGGGCAGGAACACTGAAGCTTTCTTT
TRBJ2-3 | - | 17 | TRBV7-9 | - | CASSFYRDSRGVDTQYF | TGTGCCAGCAGCTTTTACCGGGACTCCCGAGGGGTGGATACGCAGTATTTT
TRBJ1-5 | TRBD1 | 15 | TRBV5-5 | - | CASSSIQGANQPQHF | TGTGCCAGCAGCTCAATACAGGGGGCGAATCAGCCCCAGCATTTT
TRBJ2-6 | - | 16 | TRBV5-1 | many | CASSWTPDSGANVLTF | TGCGCCAGCAGCTGGACACCCGACTCTGGGGCCAACGTCCTGACTTTC
TRBJ2-7 | TRBD1 | 13 | TRBV5-1 | - | CASSLQWDRPLYF | TGCGCCAGCAGCTTACAATGGGACAGGCCACTATACTTC
TRBJ1-1 | - | 14 | TRBV19 | - | CASSPIDRNTEAFF | TGTGCCAGTAGTCCGATTGACAGGAACACTGAAGCTTTCTTT
TRBJ2-2 | TRBD1 | 15 | TRBV30 | - | CAWSADREMVGELFF | TGTGCCTGGAGTGCAGACAGGGAGATGGTCGGGGAGCTGTTTTTT
TRBJ1-2 | - | 13 | TRBV27 | - | CASSLSAGNGYTF | TGTGCCAGCAGTTTATCGGCGGGAAATGGCTACACCTTC
TRBJ1-3 | - | 15 | TRBV6-1 | - | CASSDGVISGNTIYF | TGTGCCAGCAGTGACGGGGTGATCTCTGGAAACACCATATATTTT
TRBJ2-7 | - | 15 | TRBV15 | - | CATSRERQVHYEQYF | TGTGCCACCAGCAGAGAGCGACAGGTTCACTACGAGCAGTACTTC
TRBJ1-6 | - | 13 | TRBV11-2 | - | CASSLDLNSPLHF | TGTGCCAGCAGCTTAGATTTAAATTCACCCCTCCACTTT
TRBJ1-5 | - | 15 | TRBV18 | - | CASSPLAGSNQPQHF | TGTGCCAGCTCCCCATTAGCGGGGTCGAATCAGCCCCAGCATTTT
TRBJ2-7 | TRBD1 | 14 | TRBV27 | - | CASSSWDREYEQYF | TGTGCCAGCAGTTCCTGGGACAGGGAATACGAGCAGTACTTC
TRBJ1-1 | - | 13 | TRBV27 | - | CASQIPGNTEAFF | TGTGCCAGCCAAATCCCAGGGAACACTGAAGCTTTCTTT
TRBJ1-4 | TRBD1 | 17 | TRBV9 | - | CASSVAVQGANNEKLFF | TGTGCCAGCAGCGTTGCGGTCCAGGGGGCAAATAATGAAAAACTGTTTTTT
TRBJ2-1 | - | 13 | TRBV6-1 | - | CASSDSSYNEQFF | TGTGCCAGCAGTGACAGTTCTTACAATGAGCAGTTCTTC
TRBJ2-2 | - | 20 | TRBV21-1 | - | CASSKAGVLTLETNTGELFF | TGTGCCAGCAGCAAAGCGGGAGTCCTTACTCTCGAAACTAACACCGGGGAGCTGTTTTTT
TRBJ1-6 | - | 13 | TRBV30 | - | CAWKDRSNSPLHF | TGTGCCTGGAAGGACAGAAGTAATTCACCCCTCCACTTT